This T cell receptor (beta chain) was identified during a study of T cell changes during pregnancy in multiple sclerosis. Method: immunoSEQ multiplex PCR; TCRdb's copy keeps in-frame clones and lacks some. The repertoire holds roughly 30,000 clones, with approximately 90% as singletons. Trimming pared 4 bases from V and 2 bases from J, leaving 19 bases between. From germline, CDR1 is SGHDT and CDR2 YYEEEE. CDR3 length: 16 residues. J is TRBJ2-7 and V is TRBV5-6; D is perhaps TRBD2 (6 bases). The specimen comprised CD8+ T cells from peripheral blood mononuclear cells, sampled in the second trimester of pregnancy. The TCR comes from a female donor with multiple sclerosis, enrolled in a pregnancy study. Here the CDR3 reads CASSPGVTTLTYEQYF. CDR3 in DNA: TGTGCCAGCAGCCCGGGGGTGACGACTCTTACCTACGAGCAGTACTTC.